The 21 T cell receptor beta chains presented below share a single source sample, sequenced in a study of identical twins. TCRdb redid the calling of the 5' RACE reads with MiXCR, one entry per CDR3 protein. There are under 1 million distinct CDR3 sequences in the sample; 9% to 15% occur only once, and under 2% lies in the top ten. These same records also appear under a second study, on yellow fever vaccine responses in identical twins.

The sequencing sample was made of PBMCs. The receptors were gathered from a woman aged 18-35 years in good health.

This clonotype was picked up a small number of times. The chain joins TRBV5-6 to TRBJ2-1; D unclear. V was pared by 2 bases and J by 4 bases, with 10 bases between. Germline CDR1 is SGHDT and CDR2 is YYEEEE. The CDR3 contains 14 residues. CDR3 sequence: CASSFLDTYNEQFF. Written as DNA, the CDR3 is TGTGCCAGCAGCTTCCTTGATACTTACAATGAGCAGTTCTTC. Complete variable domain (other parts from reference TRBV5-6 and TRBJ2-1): DAGVTQSPTHLIKTRGQQVTLRCSPKSGHDTVSWYQQALGQGPQFIFQYYEEEERQRGNFPDRFSGHQFPNYSSELNVNALLLGDSALYLCASSFLDTYNEQFFGPGTRLTVL.

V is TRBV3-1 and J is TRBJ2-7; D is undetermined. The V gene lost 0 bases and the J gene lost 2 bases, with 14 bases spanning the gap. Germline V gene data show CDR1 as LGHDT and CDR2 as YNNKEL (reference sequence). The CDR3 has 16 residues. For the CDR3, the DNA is TGTGCCAGCAGCCAAGAGCGGTGGGATGCAACCTACGAGCAGTACTTC. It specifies CASSQERWDATYEQYF.

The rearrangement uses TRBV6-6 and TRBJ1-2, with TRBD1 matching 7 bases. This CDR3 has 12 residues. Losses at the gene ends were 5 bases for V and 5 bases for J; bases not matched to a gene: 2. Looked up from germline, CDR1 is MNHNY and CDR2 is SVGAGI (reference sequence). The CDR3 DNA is TGTGCCAGCAGTACAGGGGAGTATGGCTACACCTTC. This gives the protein CASSTGEYGYTF.

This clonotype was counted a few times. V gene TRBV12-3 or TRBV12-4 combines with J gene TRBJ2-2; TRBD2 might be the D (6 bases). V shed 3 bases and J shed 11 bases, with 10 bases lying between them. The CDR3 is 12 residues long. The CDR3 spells CASSFNGGELFF. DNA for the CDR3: TGTGCCAGCAGTTTCAACGGGGGAGAGCTGTTTTTT.

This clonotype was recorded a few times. CDR3 residues: CSVGTEIPSVEQYF. As DNA, the CDR3 is TGCAGTGTTGGGACTGAAATCCCCTCTGTGGAGCAGTACTTC. V usage is TRBV20-1 and J usage is TRBJ2-7; the D gene is possibly TRBD2 (6 bases). CDR1 and CDR2 (germline): DFQATT, SNEGSKA (reference sequence). The ends were cut back, 7 bases at V and 7 bases at J, with 23 bases in the middle. This CDR3 region has 14 residues.

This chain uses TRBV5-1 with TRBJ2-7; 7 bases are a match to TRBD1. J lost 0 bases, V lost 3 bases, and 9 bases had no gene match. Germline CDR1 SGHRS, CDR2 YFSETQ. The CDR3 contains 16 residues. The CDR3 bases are TGCGCCAGCAGCTGGGATATACAGGGGAGCTCCTACGAGCAGTACTTC. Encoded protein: CASSWDIQGSSYEQYF.

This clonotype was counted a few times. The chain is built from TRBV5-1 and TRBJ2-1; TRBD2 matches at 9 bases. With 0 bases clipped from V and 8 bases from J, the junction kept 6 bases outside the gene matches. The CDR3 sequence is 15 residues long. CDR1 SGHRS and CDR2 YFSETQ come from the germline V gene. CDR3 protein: CASSLGASGIDEQFF. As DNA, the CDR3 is TGCGCCAGCAGCTTGGGGGCTAGCGGGATAGATGAGCAGTTCTTC.

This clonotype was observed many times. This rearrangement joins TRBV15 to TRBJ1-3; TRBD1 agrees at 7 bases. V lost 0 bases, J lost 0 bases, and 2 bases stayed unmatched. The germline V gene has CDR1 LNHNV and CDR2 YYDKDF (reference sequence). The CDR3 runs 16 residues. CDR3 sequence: CATSREGQLSGNTIYF. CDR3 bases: TGTGCCACCAGCAGAGAGGGACAGCTCTCTGGAAACACCATATATTTT.

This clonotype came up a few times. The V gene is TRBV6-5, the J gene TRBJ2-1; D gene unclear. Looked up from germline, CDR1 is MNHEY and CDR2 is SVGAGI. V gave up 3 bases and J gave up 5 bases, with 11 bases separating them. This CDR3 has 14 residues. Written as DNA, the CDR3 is TGTGCCAGCAGTTATTCTCCCACCAACAATGAGCAGTTCTTC. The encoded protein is CASSYSPTNNEQFF.

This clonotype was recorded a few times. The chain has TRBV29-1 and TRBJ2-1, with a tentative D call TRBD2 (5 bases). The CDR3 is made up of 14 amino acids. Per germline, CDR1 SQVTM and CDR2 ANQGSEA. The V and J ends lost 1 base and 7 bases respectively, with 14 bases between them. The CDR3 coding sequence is TGCAGCGTTGAAGCGGAGGCTAGTGTGAATGAGCAGTTCTTC. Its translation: CSVEAEASVNEQFF.

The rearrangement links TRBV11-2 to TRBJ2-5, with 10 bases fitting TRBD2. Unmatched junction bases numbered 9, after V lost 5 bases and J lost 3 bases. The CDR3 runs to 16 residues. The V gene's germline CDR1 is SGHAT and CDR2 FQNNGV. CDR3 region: CASSTITTSGKETQYF. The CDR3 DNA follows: TGTGCCAGCAGCACGATCACTACTAGCGGGAAAGAGACCCAGTACTTC.

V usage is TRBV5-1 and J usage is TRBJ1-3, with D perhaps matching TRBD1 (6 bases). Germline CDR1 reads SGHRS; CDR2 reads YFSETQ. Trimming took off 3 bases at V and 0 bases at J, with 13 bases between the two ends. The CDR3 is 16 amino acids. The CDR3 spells CASSSTGYDSGNTIYF. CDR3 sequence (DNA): TGCGCCAGCAGCTCCACAGGGTACGACTCTGGAAACACCATATATTTT.

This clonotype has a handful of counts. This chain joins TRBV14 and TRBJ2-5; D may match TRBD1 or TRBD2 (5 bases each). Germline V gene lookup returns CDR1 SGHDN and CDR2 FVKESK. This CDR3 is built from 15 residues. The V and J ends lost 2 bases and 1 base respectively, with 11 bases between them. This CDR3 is CASSQWSGRQETQYF. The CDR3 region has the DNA TGTGCCAGCAGCCAATGGTCGGGACGCCAAGAGACCCAGTACTTC.

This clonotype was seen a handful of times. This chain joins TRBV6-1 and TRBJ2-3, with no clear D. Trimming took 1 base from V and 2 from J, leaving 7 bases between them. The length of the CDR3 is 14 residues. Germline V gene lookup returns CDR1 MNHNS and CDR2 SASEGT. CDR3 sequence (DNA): TGTGCCAGCAGTGAAGTGATAGCCACAGATACGCAGTATTTT. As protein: CASSEVIATDTQYF.

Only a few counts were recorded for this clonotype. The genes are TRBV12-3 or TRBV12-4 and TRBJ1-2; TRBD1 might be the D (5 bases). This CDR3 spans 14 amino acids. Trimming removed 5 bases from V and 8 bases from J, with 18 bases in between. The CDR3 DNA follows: TGTGCCAGCAGTACCGGGACTCCCACCGGCGGCTACACCTTC. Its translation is CASSTGTPTGGYTF.

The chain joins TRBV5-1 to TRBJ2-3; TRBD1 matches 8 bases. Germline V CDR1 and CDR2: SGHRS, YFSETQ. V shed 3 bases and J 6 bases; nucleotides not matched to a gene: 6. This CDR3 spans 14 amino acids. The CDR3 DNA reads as TGCGCCAGCAGCTGGGGGGACAGGACTGATACGCAGTATTTT. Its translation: CASSWGDRTDTQYF.

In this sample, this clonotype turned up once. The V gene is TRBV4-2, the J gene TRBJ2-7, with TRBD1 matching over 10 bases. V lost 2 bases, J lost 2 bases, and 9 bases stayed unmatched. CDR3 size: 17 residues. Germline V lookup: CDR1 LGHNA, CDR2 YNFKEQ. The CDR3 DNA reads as TGTGCCAGCAGCCAACGCACCGGGACAGGGGTTCCCTACGAGCAGTACGTC. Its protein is CASSQRTGTGVPYEQYV.

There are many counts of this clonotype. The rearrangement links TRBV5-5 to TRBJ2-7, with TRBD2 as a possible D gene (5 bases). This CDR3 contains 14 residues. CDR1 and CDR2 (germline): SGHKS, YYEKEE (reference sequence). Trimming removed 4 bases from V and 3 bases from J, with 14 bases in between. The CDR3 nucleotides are TGTGCCAGCAGCCCGAACGGACTTGACTACGAGCAGTACTTC. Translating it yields CASSPNGLDYEQYF.

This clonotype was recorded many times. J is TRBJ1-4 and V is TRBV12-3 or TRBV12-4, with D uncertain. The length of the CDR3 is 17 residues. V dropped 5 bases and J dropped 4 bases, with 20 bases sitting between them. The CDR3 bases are TGTGCCAGCAGTACTCTAGGTTTTGGGGAGATTAATGAAAAACTGTTTTTT. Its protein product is CASSTLGFGEINEKLFF.

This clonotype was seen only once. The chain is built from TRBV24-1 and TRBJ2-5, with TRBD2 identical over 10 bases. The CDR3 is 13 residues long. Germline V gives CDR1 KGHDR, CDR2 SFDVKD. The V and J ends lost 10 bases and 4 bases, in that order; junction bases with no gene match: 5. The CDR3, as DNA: TGTGCCACAGCCGGGACTAGCGTAGAGACCCAGTACTTC. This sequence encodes CATAGTSVETQYF.

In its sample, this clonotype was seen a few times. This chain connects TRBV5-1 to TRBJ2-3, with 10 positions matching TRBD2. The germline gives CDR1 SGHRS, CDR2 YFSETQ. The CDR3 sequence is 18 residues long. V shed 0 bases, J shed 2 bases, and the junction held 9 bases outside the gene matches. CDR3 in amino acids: CASSLAGVAGGSTDTQYF. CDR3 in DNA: TGCGCCAGCAGCTTGGCCGGGGTAGCGGGGGGATCCACAGATACGCAGTATTTT. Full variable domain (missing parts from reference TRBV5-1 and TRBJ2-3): KAGVTQTPRYLIKTRGQQVTLSCSPISGHRSVSWYQQTPGQGLQFLFEYFSETQRNKGNFPGRFSGRQFSNSRSEMNVSTLELGDSALYLCASSLAGVAGGSTDTQYFGPGTRLTVL.